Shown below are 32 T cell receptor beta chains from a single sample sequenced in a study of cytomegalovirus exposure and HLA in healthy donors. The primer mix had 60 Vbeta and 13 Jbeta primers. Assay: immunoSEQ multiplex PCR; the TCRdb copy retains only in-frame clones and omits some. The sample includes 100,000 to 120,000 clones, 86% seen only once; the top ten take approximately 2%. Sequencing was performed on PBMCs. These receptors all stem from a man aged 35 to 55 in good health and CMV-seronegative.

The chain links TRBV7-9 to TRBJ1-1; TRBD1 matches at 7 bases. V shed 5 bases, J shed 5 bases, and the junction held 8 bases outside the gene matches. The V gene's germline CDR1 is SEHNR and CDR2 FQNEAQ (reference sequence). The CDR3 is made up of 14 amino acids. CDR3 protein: CASSLGQEVTEAFF. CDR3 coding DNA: TGTGCCAGCAGCCTTGGACAGGAGGTGACTGAAGCTTTCTTT.

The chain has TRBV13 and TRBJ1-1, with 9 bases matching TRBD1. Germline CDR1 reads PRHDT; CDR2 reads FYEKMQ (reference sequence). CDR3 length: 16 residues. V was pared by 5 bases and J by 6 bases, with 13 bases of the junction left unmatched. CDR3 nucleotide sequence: TGTGCCAGCAGCCTGGGACAGGGTGAAATTGGGTCTGAAGCTTTCTTT. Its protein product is CASSLGQGEIGSEAFF.

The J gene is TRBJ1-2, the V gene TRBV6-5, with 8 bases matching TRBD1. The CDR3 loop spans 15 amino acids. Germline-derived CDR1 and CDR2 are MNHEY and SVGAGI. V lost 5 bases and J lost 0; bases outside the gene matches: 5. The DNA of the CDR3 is TGTGCCAGCAGTCCAGGGACAGGAGCTAACTATGGCTACACCTTC. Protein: CASSPGTGANYGYTF.

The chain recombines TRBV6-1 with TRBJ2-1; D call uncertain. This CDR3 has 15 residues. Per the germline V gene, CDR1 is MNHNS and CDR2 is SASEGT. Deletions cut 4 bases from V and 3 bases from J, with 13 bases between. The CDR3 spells CASSGAGLNYNEQFF. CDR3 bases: TGTGCCAGCAGTGGGGCTGGGTTAAACTACAATGAGCAGTTCTTC.

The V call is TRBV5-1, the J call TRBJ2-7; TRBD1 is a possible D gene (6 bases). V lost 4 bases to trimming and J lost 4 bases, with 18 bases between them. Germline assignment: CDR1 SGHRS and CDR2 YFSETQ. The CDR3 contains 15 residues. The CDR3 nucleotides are TGCGCCAGCAGCGAGGGAACAGGGTCTGCTTACGAGCAGTACTTC. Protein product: CASSEGTGSAYEQYF.

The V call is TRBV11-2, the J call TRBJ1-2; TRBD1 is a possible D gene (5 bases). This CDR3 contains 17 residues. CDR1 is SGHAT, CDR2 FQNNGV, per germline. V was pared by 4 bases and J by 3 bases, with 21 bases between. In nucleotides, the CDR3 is TGTGCCAGCAGCTCCCCTTCAGGGTTCCCCCCTTACTATGGCTACACCTTC. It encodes CASSSPSGFPPYYGYTF.

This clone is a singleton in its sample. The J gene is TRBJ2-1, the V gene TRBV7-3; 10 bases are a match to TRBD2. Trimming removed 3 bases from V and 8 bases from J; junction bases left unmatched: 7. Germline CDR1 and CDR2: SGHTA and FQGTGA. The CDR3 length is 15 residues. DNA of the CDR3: TGTGCCAGCAGCTTCCTAGCGGGGGCCAGGGATGAGCAGTTCTTC. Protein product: CASSFLAGARDEQFF.

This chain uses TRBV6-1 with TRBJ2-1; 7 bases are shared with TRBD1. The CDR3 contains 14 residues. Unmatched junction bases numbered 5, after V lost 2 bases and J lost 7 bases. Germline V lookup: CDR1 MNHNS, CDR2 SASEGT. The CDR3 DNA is TGTGCCAGCAGTGAAATGTCAGGGGGAAATGAGCAGTTCTTC. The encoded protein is CASSEMSGGNEQFF.

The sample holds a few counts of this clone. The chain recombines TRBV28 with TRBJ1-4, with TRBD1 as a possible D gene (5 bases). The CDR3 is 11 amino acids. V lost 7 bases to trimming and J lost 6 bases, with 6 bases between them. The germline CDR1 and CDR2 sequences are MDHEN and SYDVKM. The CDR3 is CASTGDEKLFF. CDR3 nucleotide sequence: TGTGCCAGCACGGGGGATGAAAAACTGTTTTTT.

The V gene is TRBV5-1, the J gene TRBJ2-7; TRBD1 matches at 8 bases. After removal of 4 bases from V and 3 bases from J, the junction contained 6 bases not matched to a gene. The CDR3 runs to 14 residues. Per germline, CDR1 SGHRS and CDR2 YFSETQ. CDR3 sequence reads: CASSVGQGGYEQYF. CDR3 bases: TGCGCCAGCAGCGTCGGACAGGGAGGCTACGAGCAGTACTTC.

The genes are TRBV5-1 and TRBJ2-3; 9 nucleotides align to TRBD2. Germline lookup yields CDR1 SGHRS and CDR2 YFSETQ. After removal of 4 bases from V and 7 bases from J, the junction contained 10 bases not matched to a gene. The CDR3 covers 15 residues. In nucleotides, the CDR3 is TGCGCCAGCAGCCCACCCGGCGGGGGGGCAAATACGCAGTATTTT. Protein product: CASSPPGGGANTQYF.

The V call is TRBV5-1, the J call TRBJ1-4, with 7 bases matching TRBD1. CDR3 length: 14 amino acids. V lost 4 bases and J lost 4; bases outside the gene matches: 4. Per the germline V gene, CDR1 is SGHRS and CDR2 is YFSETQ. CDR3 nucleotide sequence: TGCGCCAGCAGCCCGGGACAGCTTAATGAAAAACTGTTTTTT. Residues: CASSPGQLNEKLFF. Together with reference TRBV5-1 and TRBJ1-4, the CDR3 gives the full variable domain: KAGVTQTPRYLIKTRGQQVTLSCSPISGHRSVSWYQQTPGQGLQFLFEYFSETQRNKGNFPGRFSGRQFSNSRSEMNVSTLELGDSALYLCASSPGQLNEKLFFGSGTQLSVL.

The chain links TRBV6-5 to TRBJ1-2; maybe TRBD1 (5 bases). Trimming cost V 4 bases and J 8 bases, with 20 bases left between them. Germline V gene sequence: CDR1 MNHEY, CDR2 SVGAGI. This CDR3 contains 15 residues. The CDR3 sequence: CASSSPLGEGGGYTF. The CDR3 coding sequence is TGTGCCAGCAGTTCCCCATTAGGGGAGGGCGGAGGCTACACCTTC.

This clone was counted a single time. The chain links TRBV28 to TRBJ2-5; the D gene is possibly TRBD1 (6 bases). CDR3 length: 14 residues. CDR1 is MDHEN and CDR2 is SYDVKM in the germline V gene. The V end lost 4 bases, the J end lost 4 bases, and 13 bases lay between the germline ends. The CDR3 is CASSSGTRVETQYF. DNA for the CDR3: TGTGCCAGCAGTTCCGGGACAAGAGTAGAGACCCAGTACTTC. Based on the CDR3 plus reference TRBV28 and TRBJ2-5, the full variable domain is DVKVTQSSRYLVKRTGEKVFLECVQDMDHENMFWYRQDPGLGLRLIYFSYDVKMKEKGDIPEGYSVSREKKERFSLILESASTNQTSMYLCASSSGTRVETQYFGPGTRLLVL.

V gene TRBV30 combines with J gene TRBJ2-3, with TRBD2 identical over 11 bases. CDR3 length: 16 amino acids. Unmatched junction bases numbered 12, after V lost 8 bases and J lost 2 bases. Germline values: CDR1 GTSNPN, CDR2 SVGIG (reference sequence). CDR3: CAGLTRTSGYTDTQYF. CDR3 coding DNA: TGTGCCGGCCTAACCAGGACTAGCGGGTACACAGATACGCAGTATTTT.

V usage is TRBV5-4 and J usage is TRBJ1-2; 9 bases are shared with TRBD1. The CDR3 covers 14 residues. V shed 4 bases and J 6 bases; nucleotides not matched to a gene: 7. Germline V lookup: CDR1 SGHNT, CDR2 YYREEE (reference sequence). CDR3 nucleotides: TGTGCCAGCAGCAGGCGACAGGGGGAGCATGGCTACACCTTC. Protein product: CASSRRQGEHGYTF.

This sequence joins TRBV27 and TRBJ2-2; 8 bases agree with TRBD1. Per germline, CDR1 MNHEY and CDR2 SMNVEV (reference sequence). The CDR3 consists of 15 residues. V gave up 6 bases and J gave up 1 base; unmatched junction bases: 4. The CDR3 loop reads CASSDRGLNTGELFF. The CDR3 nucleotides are TGTGCCAGCAGCGACAGGGGACTGAACACCGGGGAGCTGTTTTTT.

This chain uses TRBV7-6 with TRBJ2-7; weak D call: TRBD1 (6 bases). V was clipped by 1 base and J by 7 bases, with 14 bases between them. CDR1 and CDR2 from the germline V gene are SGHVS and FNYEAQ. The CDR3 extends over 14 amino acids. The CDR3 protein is CASSLGRGQWEQYF. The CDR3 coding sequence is TGTGCCAGCAGCTTAGGCAGGGGCCAGTGGGAGCAGTACTTC.

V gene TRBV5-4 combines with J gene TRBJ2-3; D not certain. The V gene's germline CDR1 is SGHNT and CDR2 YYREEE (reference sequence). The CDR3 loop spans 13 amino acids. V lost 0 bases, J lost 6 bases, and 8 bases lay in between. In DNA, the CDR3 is TGTGCCAGCAGCTTGGCAGGCCCCGATACGCAGTATTTT. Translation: CASSLAGPDTQYF.

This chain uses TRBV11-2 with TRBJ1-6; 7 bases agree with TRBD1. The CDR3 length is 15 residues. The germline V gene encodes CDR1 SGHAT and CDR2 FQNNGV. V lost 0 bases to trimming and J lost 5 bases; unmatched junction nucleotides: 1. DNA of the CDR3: TGTGCCAGCAGCTTAGATCAGGGGGATAATTCACCCCTCCACTTT. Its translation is CASSLDQGDNSPLHF.

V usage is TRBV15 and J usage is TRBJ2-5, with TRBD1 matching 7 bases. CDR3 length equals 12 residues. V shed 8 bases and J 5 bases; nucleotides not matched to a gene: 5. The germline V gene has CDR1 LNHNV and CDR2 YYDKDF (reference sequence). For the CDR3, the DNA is TGTGCCACCGCTAGGGGGCCGGAGACCCAGTACTTC. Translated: CATARGPETQYF.

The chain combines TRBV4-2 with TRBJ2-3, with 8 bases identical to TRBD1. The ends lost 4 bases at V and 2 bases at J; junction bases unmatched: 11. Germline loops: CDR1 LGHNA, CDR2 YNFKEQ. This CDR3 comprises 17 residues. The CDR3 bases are TGTGCCAGCAGCCCCGCCCGGGGACAGGCTTACACAGATACGCAGTATTTT. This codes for CASSPARGQAYTDTQYF.

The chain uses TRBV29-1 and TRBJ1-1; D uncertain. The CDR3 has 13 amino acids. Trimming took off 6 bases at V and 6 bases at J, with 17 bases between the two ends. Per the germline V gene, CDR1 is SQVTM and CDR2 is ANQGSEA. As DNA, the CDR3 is TGCAGCGTGGCCCGTTCGGGGTACGCTGAAGCTTTCTTT. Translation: CSVARSGYAEAFF.

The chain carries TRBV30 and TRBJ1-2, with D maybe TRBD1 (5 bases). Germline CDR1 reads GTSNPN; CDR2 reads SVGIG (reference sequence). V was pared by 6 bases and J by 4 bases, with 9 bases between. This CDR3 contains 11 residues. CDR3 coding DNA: TGTGCCTGCCCTCAGGGCTATGGCTACACCTTC. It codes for CACPQGYGYTF.

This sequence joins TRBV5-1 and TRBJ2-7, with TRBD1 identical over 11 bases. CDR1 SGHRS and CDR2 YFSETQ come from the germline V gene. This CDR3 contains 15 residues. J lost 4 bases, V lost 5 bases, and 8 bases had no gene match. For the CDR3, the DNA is TGCGCCAGCAGTAGGGGAGGGACAGGGGGTTACGAGCAGTACTTC. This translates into CASSRGGTGGYEQYF.

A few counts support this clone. For the CDR3, the DNA is TGCGCCAGCAGCACCGGACAGGTACCCTACGAGCAGTACTTC. Residues: CASSTGQVPYEQYF. V usage is TRBV5-1 and J usage is TRBJ2-7; TRBD1 matches 7 bases. This CDR3 has 14 amino acids. Germline values: CDR1 SGHRS, CDR2 YFSETQ. V was pared by 4 bases and J by 2 bases, with 6 bases of the junction left unmatched.

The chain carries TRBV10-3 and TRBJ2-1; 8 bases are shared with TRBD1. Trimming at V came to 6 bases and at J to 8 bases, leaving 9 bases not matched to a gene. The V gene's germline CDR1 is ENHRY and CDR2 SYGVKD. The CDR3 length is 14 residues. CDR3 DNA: TGTGCCATCAGACCACAGGGGGACTCGTATGAGCAGTTCTTC. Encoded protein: CAIRPQGDSYEQFF.

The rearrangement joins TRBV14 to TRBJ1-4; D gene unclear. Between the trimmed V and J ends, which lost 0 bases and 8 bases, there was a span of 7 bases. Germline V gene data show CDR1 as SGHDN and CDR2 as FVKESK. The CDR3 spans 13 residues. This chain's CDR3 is CASSQDLREKLFF. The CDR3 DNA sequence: TGTGCCAGCAGCCAAGATCTGAGAGAAAAACTGTTTTTT. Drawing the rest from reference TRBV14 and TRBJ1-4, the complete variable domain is EAGVTQFPSHSVIEKGQTVTLRCDPISGHDNLYWYRRVMGKEIKFLLHFVKESKQDESGMPNNRFLAERTGGTYSTLKVQPAELEDSGVYFCASSQDLREKLFFGSGTQLSVL.

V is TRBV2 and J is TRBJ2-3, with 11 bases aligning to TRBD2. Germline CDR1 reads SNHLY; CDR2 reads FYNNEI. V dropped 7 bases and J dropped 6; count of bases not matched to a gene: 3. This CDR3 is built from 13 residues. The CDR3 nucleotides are TGTGCCAGCAACGGACTAGCGGGCGATACGCAGTATTTT. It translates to CASNGLAGDTQYF.

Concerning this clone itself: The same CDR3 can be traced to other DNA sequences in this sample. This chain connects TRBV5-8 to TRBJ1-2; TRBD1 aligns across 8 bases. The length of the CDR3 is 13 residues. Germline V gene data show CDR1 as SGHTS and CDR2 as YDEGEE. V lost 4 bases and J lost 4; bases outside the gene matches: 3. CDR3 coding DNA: TGTGCCAGCAGCCGGACAGGGACCTATGGCTACACCTTC. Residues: CASSRTGTYGYTF.

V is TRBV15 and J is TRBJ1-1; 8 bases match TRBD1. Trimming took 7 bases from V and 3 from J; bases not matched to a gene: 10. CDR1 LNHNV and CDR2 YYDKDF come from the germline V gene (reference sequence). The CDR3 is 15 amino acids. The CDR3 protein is CATTPMDRVYTEAFF. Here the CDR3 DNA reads TGTGCCACCACCCCAATGGACAGGGTCTACACTGAAGCTTTCTTT.

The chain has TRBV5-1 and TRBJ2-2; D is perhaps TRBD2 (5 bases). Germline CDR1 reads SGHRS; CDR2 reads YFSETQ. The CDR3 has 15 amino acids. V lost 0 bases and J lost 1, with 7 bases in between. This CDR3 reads CASSLERGNTGELFF. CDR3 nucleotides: TGCGCCAGCAGCTTGGAACGGGGGAACACCGGGGAGCTGTTTTTT.